This T cell receptor (beta chain) is drawn from a study of shared clonotypes between healthy human individuals (dated by TCRdb to 2020 to 2022). Describing the broader study: The cohort included a few men and two women between 18 and 49 years of age. For each donor, three plates each were used for CD4 naive and CD4 memory, two plates were used for CD8 naive, and one plate was used for CD8 memory. Blood TCR repertoires of five healthy adults were deeply sequenced to estimate repertoire size and the extent of clonotype sharing between individuals. Different laboratories and diverse techniques were used to prepare libraries and sequence TCR repertoires, to increase sequencing depth and limit assay-specific biases. Each donor's leukapheresis produced roughly between roughly 0.85 and 9 billion PBMCs.

Broader findings and caveats from the paper: Across four donors, about 5% of naive CD4, roughly 3.5% of naive CD8, approximately 2.5% of memory CD4, and 0.4% of memory CD8 clonotypes were shared. Even with the large sequencing depth, rarefaction of the sorted-subset datasets indicated that sequencing was incomplete. Only blood was sampled, and tissue TCR repertoires likely differ from those in blood. Naive subsets generally had larger estimated clonotype richness than memory subsets did. Compared with non-shared clonotypes, clonotypes shared by all four sorted-subset donors had higher generation probabilities. The genetic and exposure-history diversity represented was limited by the small number of donors. Based on pairwise subsampling, the degree of clonotype sharing among donors was expected to be affected by sequencing depth.

Using the deep immunoSEQ assay, multiplex PCR amplified TCR CDR3 regions from genomic DNA. Extracted genomic DNA from each cell subset was spread evenly across all wells of several immunoSEQ 96-well plates, with each plate serving as a replicate. For sorted subsets, each replicate PCR was loaded with roughly 190 ng genomic DNA, equivalent to approximately 27,000 T cell genomes. Purified libraries were quantified with a Qubit 3.0 fluorometer, sized on a Bioanalyzer 2100, and re-quantified with the KAPA Library Quantification kit. Every immunoSEQ 96-well plate was sequenced on a dedicated single-read 150-cycle Illumina NextSeq 550 flow cell. Regarding the original processing steps: Because the immunoSEQ output held only junctional sequences and lacked quality scores, the filtering could not match the filtering applied to full-length reads. To assign V/J genes and CDR3, sequences were annotated using PyIR, a Python wrapper for IgBLAST v1.9, with IMGT germline references. Reads were removed for weak V/J assignments (E-value above 1e-6), missing CDR3, stop codons, out-of-frame junctions, or ambiguous translated residues. V3J clonotypes were defined as sequences sharing the same inferred V gene, J gene, and CDR3 amino acid sequence. The percentage overlap between two repertoires was calculated by dividing the number of shared unique clonotypes by the size of the smaller repertoire. Repertoire richness was assessed with RTK rarefaction, the Chao1 estimator, and Recon v2.1 estimates of unobserved clonotypes. OLGA was used to compute generation probabilities for all TCRbeta clonotypes that the gDNA method yielded from a few donors. Not all clones reach the TCRdb copy of this immuneACCESS table, which keeps in-frame sequences only. Checked studies attribute under half of the gap to unresolved V genes and leave the rest unexplained. V, J and clone size are those of that table, while D and trimming were read from the DNA. The sample data list under 1,100,000 clones, and approximately 80% of these were observed just once. The biggest ten clones account for 0.6% to 0.75% of the sample.

Cut back by 3 bases and 5 bases, the V and J ends lie 17 bases apart. The CDR3 has 15 amino acids, counting the end cysteine and phenylalanine. The DNA shown is the 45-base CDR3, in frame from base 1. Based on the germline V gene, the CDR1 and CDR2 sequences are MNHNS and SASEGT. This clone was counted a single time. The antigen this receptor binds is unknown. Base quality data are lacking; no much larger clone is found one base away. The donors were healthy, HIV-negative adults with no recently reported acute infections or vaccinations. Every donor was a Caucasian adult residing in Nashville, Tennessee, USA. CD4+ T cells were enriched by magnetic negative selection; naive cells were then positively selected on CD45RA, and the negative fraction formed the memory subset. Blood was obtained by leukapheresis, after which PBMCs were separated by Ficoll-Histopaque density gradient centrifugation and cryopreserved in liquid nitrogen vapor phase. Analytical flow cytometry was used to check the purity and quantity of each magnetically sorted T cell population. Genomic DNA was isolated from each sorted fraction and quantified by UV absorbance on a Nanodrop 2000c.

The receptor comes from a man aged 18 to 30 in good health. Some clones in this sample may be carry-over from other donors' samples. This chain is built from TRBV6-1 and TRBJ2-7; the D region may be TRBD1 or TRBD2, each matching 5 bases equally. Sequences were obtained from memory CD4+ T cells from PBMCs. Interpreted using the paper, the cell subset or site label stands for: CD45RA-negative fraction. The CDR3 corresponds to CASSDPGTSSDEQYF. The DNA reads as follows: TGTGCCAGCAGTGACCCCGGGACCAGCAGCGACGAGCAGTACTTC.